A selection of T cell receptor beta chains follows, all from one sample in a study of beta chain features in type 1 diabetes. Profiling relied on immunoSEQ multiplex PCR, and the TCRdb table lists in-frame clones only, not all of them. Of hundreds of thousands of clones in the sample, roughly a sixth were seen once. Specimen: naive CD4+ T cells from blood. The receptors stem from a man between 18 and 29 years old in good health. Both conserved end residues are part of each CDR3. D genes are given only for firm matches. Size is stated for part of the rows, as once, few or many counts, or as a class when the clone is expanded.

v_gene	j_gene	abundance	d_gene	CDR3aa	CDR3nt
TRBV18	TRBJ1-2	-	-	CASSQARGGYGYTF	TGTGCCAGCTCACAAGCAAGGGGAGGCTATGGCTACACCTTC
TRBV28	TRBJ1-1	-	TRBD1	CASSRSGTGGTEAFF	TGTGCCAGCAGTCGATCCGGGACAGGGGGTACTGAAGCTTTCTTT
TRBV28	TRBJ2-7	-	TRBD1	CASSDRQGSYEQYF	TGTGCCAGCAGTGACCGACAGGGGTCCTACGAGCAGTACTTC
TRBV29-1	TRBJ2-7	-	-	CSVRNIRQVYEQYF	TGCAGCGTTCGGAATATACGGCAGGTCTACGAGCAGTACTTC
TRBV9	TRBJ1-2	-	TRBD1	CASSGTGRGYTF	TGTGCCAGCAGCGGGACAGGGCGAGGCTACACCTTC
TRBV27	TRBJ1-3	-	TRBD1	CASSPRQGLTGNTIYF	TGTGCCAGCAGTCCCCGACAGGGCTTAACTGGAAACACCATATATTTT
TRBV2	TRBJ1-1	few	-	CATLGWTEAFF	TGTGCCACCCTAGGGTGGACTGAAGCTTTCTTT
TRBV7-2	TRBJ2-2	few	-	CASSDRNTGELFF	TGTGCCAGCAGCGACAGGAACACCGGGGAGCTGTTTTTT
TRBV6-1	TRBJ1-4	-	-	CASTTATNEKLFF	TGTGCCAGCACCACCGCAACTAATGAAAAACTGTTTTTT
TRBV19	TRBJ2-1	few	-	CASMDEQFF	TGTGCCAGTATGGATGAGCAGTTCTTC
TRBV28	TRBJ2-7	-	-	CARTWDSSSYEQYF	TGTGCCAGAACGTGGGACTCCAGCTCCTACGAGCAGTACTTC
TRBV9	TRBJ1-2	-	-	CASSVVYSMDGYTF	TGTGCCAGCAGCGTAGTTTACTCGATGGACGGCTACACCTTC
TRBV7-2	TRBJ1-5	-	TRBD1	CASSSDRGNQPQHF	TGTGCCAGCAGCTCGGACAGGGGGAATCAGCCCCAGCATTTT
TRBV9	TRBJ2-7	-	TRBD1	CASSVGGQGAIYEQYF	TGTGCCAGCAGCGTAGGGGGACAGGGGGCAATATACGAGCAGTACTTC
TRBV9	TRBJ1-2	-	-	CASSVEGDNNYGYTF	TGTGCCAGCAGCGTAGAGGGGGACAATAACTATGGCTACACCTTC
TRBV27	TRBJ2-7	-	TRBD2	CASSLAGGPGEQYF	TGTGCCAGCAGTCTAGCGGGAGGGCCGGGCGAGCAGTACTTC
TRBV7-2	TRBJ2-1	-	-	CASSPAGARGEQFF	TGTGCCAGCAGCCCCGCGGGGGCGAGAGGTGAGCAGTTCTTC
TRBV10-3	TRBJ2-5	-	-	CAISEHGGETQYF	TGTGCCATCAGCGAGCATGGGGGAGAGACCCAGTACTTC
TRBV18	TRBJ2-3	-	TRBD2	CASSLSGSTDTQYF	TGTGCCAGCTCACTTAGCGGGAGCACAGATACGCAGTATTTT
TRBV11-2	TRBJ1-1	few	-	CASSPGLKNTEAFF	TGTGCCAGCAGCCCGGGGCTAAAGAACACTGAAGCTTTCTTT
TRBV4-2	TRBJ2-1	-	-	CASSLTLVGSGNEQFF	TGTGCCAGCAGCCTCACACTAGTGGGTTCTGGTAATGAGCAGTTCTTC
TRBV11-2	TRBJ2-3	few	TRBD1	CASSPPARGQADTQYF	TGTGCCAGCAGCCCCCCGGCCAGGGGGCAGGCAGATACGCAGTATTTT
TRBV4-3	TRBJ1-1	-	-	CASSQVRVNTEAFF	TGCGCCAGCAGCCAAGTCAGGGTAAACACTGAAGCTTTCTTT
TRBV6-5	TRBJ2-7	few	-	CASSNRGAYEQYF	TGTGCCAGCAGCAATCGAGGAGCCTACGAGCAGTACTTC
TRBV19	TRBJ2-1	many	TRBD2	CATSGDLSYNEQFF	TGTGCCACCAGCGGGGACCTCTCCTACAATGAGCAGTTCTTC
TRBV11-3	TRBJ2-1	-	TRBD1	CASSPPPGQGARWVNEQFF	TGTGCCAGCAGCCCACCCCCGGGACAGGGGGCGCGTTGGGTCAATGAGCAGTTCTTC
TRBV6-6	TRBJ2-7	-	TRBD2	CASRPSGRLYEQYF	TGTGCCAGCAGGCCTAGCGGGAGGTTGTACGAGCAGTACTTC
TRBV7-2	TRBJ1-3	-	-	CASSYDRSSGNTIYF	TGTGCCAGCAGTTATGACAGAAGCTCTGGAAACACCATATATTTT
TRBV19	TRBJ1-4	few	TRBD1	CASSFSPGQGSEKLFF	TGTGCCAGTAGTTTTTCGCCGGGACAGGGAAGTGAAAAACTGTTTTTT
TRBV6-5	TRBJ1-6	-	TRBD1	CASSPRDRGPSPLHF	TGTGCCAGCAGTCCTCGGGACAGGGGGCCTTCACCCCTCCACTTT
TRBV6-5	TRBJ1-3	-	TRBD1	CASSMGQTAGNTIYF	TGTGCCAGCAGCATGGGACAGACAGCTGGAAACACCATATATTTT
TRBV18	TRBJ1-1	few	-	CASSPQEYTEAFF	TGTGCCAGCTCACCACAGGAGTACACTGAAGCTTTCTTT
TRBV7-9	TRBJ2-7	-	-	CASSINYEQYF	TGTGCCAGCAGCATAAACTACGAGCAGTACTTC
TRBV18	TRBJ2-1	-	TRBD2	CASSGGGRNEQFF	TGTGCCAGCTCGGGTGGCGGGAGGAATGAGCAGTTCTTC
TRBV10-3	TRBJ2-2	-	TRBD1	CAIRKAGTGYTGELFF	TGTGCCATCAGGAAGGCGGGGACAGGTTACACCGGGGAGCTGTTTTTT
TRBV15	TRBJ1-5	-	-	CATSRDRGIQPQHF	TGTGCCACCAGCAGAGATAGGGGGATTCAGCCCCAGCATTTT
TRBV28	TRBJ1-1	many	TRBD1	CASGRIGTGSTEAFF	TGTGCCAGCGGTCGGATCGGGACAGGGTCAACTGAAGCTTTCTTT
TRBV5-4	TRBJ2-7	-	-	CASSLAATYEQYF	TGTGCCAGCAGCTTGGCGGCTACATACGAGCAGTACTTC
TRBV28	TRBJ2-5	-	TRBD2	CASSLYLTSGSQETQYF	TGTGCCAGCAGTTTATACCTGACTAGCGGGAGCCAAGAGACCCAGTACTTC
TRBV2	TRBJ1-1	-	TRBD1	CASSGAGTANTEAFF	TGTGCCAGCAGTGGGGCCGGGACAGCTAACACTGAAGCTTTCTTT
TRBV6-1	TRBJ2-5	few	-	CASSEQGSAQYF	TGTGCCAGCAGTGAACAGGGGTCGGCCCAGTACTTC